The table lists the clone carrying this T cell receptor beta chain with a few counts. The antigen is unknown. This sample was included in a study of T cell repertoires in cytomegalovirus infection. Whole-study results and caveats: Cumulative frequency of public TCR beta families picked out carriers of CMV plus the relevant HLA.

TCRdb re-analysed the reads in MiXCR, keeping a single row per CDR3 protein. The sample holds roughly 920,000 distinct CDR3 sequences; around 30% are singletons and the top ten take more than 12%. V shed 5 bases, J shed 5 bases, and the junction held 4 bases outside the gene matches. CDR1 MNHEY and CDR2 SVGAGI come from the germline V gene. The CDR3 contains 14 residues. The sequencing here drew on cultured CD8+ T cells from PBMCs, taken from culture after CMV antigen stimulation. The receptor comes from a human donor in good health (CMV status not recorded). Some clones in this sample may be carry-over from other donors' samples. The chain uses TRBV6-5 and TRBJ2-5; 11 bases fit TRBD1. The CDR3, as DNA: TGTGCCAGCAGTCAGGACAGGGGGCGGGAGACCCAGTACTTC. Translating gives CASSQDRGRETQYF.